This T cell receptor (beta chain) stems from a study of cytomegalovirus exposure and HLA in healthy donors. Germline V CDR1 and CDR2: SGHAT, FQNNGV. The length of the CDR3 is 13 residues. Trimming took 1 base from V and 0 from J, leaving 4 bases between them. Primers for the PCR totalled 60 Vbeta and 13 Jbeta. The repertoire was sequenced with immunoSEQ multiplex PCR; TCRdb's copy has only in-frame clones and lacks some. The sample has some 110,000 clones, about a tenth seen once. The receptor's source is a middle-aged man in good health and CMV-seropositive. This sequence joins TRBV11-2 and TRBJ2-7; D unclear. The sequencing sample was made of PBMCs. The DNA of the CDR3 is TGTGCCAGCAGCTTAGGACACTCCTACGAGCAGTACTTC. Translation: CASSLGHSYEQYF.